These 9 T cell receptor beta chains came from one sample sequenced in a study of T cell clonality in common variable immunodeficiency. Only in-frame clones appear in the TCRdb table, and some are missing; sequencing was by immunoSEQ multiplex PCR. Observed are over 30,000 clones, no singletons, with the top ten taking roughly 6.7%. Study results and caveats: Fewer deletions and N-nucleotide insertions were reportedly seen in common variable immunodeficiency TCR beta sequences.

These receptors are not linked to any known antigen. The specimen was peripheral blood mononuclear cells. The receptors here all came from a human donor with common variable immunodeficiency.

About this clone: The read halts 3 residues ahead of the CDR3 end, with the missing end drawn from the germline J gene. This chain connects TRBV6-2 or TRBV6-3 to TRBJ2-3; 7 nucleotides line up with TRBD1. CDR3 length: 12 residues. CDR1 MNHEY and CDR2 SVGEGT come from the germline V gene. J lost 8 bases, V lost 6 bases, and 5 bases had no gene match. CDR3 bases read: TGTGCCAGCAGCCTCGACAGGGCTACG. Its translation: CASSLDRAT. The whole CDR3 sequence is CASSLDRATQYF.

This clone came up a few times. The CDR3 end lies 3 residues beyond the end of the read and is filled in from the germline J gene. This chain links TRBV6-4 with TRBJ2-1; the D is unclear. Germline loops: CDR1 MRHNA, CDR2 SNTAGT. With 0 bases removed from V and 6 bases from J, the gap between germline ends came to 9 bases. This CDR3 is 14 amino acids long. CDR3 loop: CASSDSPGSNEQFF. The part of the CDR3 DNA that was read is TGTGCCAGCAGTGACTCTCCCGGGTCCAATGAG.

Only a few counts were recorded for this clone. The CDR3 reads CASSSLAGSDEQYF. CDR3 bases read: TGTGCCAGCAGCTCACTAGCGGGATCCGACGAG. J is TRBJ2-7 and V is TRBV11-2, with TRBD2 identical over 10 bases. The read gets to within 3 residues of the CDR3 end, and the germline J gene fills in the rest. Germline V gene sequence: CDR1 SGHAT, CDR2 FQNNGV. V dropped 4 bases and J dropped 5; count of bases not matched to a gene: 5. The CDR3 totals 14 residues.

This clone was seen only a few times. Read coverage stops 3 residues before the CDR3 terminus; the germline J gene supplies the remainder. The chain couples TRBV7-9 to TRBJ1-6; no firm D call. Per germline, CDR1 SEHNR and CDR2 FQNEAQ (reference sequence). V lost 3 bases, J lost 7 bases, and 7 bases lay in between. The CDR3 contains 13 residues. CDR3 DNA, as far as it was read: TGTGCCAGCAGCTTGGTCAGGAATTCACCC. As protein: CASSLVRNSP. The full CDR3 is CASSLVRNSPLHF.

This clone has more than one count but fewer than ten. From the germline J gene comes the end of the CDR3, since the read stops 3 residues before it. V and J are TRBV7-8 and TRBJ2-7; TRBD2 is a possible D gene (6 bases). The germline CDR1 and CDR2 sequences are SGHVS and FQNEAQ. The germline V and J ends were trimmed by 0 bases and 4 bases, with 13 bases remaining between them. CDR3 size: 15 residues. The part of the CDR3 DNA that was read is TGTGCCAGCAGCTTAGCGGGGGGAGGTTTGTACGAG. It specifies CASSLAGGGLYE. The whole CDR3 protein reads CASSLAGGGLYEQYF.

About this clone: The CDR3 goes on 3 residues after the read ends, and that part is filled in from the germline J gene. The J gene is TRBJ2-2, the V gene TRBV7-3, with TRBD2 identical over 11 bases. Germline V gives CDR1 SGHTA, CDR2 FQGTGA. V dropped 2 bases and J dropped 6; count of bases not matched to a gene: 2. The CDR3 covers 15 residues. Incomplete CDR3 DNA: TGTGCCAGCAGCTTAGATAGCGGGAGGGCCGGGGAG. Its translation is CASSLDSGRAGE. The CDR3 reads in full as CASSLDSGRAGELFF.

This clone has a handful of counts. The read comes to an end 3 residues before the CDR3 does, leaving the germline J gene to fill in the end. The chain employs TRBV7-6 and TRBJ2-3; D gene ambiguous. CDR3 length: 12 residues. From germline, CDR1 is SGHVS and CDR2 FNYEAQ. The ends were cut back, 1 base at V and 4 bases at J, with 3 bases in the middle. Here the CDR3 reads CASSLDSDTQYF. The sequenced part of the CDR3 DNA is TGTGCCAGCAGCTTAGACTCAGATACG. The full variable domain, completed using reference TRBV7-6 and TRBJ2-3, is GAGVSQSPRYKVTKRGQDVALRCDPISGHVSLYWYRQALGQGPEFLTYFNYEAQQDKSGLPNDRFSAERPEGSISTLTIQRTEQRDSAMYRCASSLDSDTQYFGPGTRLTVL.

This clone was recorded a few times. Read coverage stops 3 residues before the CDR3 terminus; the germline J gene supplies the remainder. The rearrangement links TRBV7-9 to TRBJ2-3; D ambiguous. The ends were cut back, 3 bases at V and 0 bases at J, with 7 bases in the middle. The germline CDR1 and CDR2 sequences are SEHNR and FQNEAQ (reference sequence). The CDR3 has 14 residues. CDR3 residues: CASSLTGSTDTQYF. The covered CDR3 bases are TGTGCCAGCAGCTTGACTGGAAGCACAGATACG.

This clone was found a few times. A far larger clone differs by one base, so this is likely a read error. The CDR3 DNA, read in part, is TGTGCCAGCTCACCACCGCGGCAGAACGTCACCGGGGAG. It translates to CASSPPRQNVTGE. The entire CDR3 sequence reads CASSPPRQNVTGELFF. The V and J genes are TRBV18 and TRBJ2-2; no clear D gene. The observed sequence ends 3 residues before the CDR3 terminus, with the missing tail filled in from the germline J gene. Germline CDR1 reads KGHSH; CDR2 reads LQKENI. The length of the CDR3 is 16 residues. Trimming took off 0 bases at V and 4 bases at J, with 12 bases between the two ends. Based on the CDR3 plus reference TRBV18 and TRBJ2-2, the full variable domain is NAGVMQNPRHLVRRRGQEARLRCSPMKGHSHVYWYRQLPEEGLKFMVYLQKENIIDESGMPKERFSAEFPKEGPSILRIQQVVRGDSAAYFCASSPPRQNVTGELFFGEGSRLTVL.